The present entry profiles one TCR beta chain with its context. The same CDR3 also results from other DNA sequences found in this sample. This specimen comes from a study of blood T cell repertoires in COVID-19. Study-level background: The United States, Italy and Spain provided the acute and convalescent COVID-19 samples. The analysed material was cDNA or gDNA that came from T cells, B-cell-depleted T cells, or PBMCs.

Source study methods: Estimation of nucleated cell counts relied on the amplification of reference gene primers. Data came from immunoSEQ multiplex PCR; TCRdb stores just in-frame clones and leaves some out. V and J calls and clone size follow that table, whereas D and trimming were derived from the DNA. In the table there are hundreds of thousands of clones, roughly 80% of which are singletons. Sequenced sample: peripheral blood. The TCR comes from a woman aged 45 to 65 with acute or convalescent COVID-19.

CDR3 sequence: CASSPGQNTGELFF. In DNA, the CDR3 is TGTGCCAGCAGTCCGGGACAGAACACCGGGGAGCTGTTTTTT. The chain couples TRBV7-2 to TRBJ2-2; a possible D gene is TRBD1 (6 bases). The CDR3 contains 14 residues. V lost 6 bases to trimming and J lost 1 base, with 9 bases between them. Germline CDR1 reads SGHTA; CDR2 reads FQGNSA.